A single sample is the source of the 16 T cell receptor beta chains below, sequenced in a study of OX40 agonist ivuxolimab in advanced cancers. The repertoire was sequenced with immunoSEQ multiplex PCR; TCRdb's copy has only in-frame clones and lacks some. This repertoire shows roughly 76,000 clones, 70% to 90% found once; its top ten account for approximately 8.4%. The sample in question was CD4+ or CD8+ T cells sorted from blood, obtained in a trial of the OX40 agonist ivuxolimab. These receptors originate from an adult with an advanced solid tumor such as melanoma, head and neck, liver or kidney cancer.

The rearrangement joins TRBV5-1 to TRBJ1-2, with 12 bases identical to TRBD1. In germline, CDR1 is SGHRS, CDR2 YFSETQ. The CDR3 has 14 residues. V lost 2 bases, J lost 7 bases, and 3 bases stayed unmatched. The CDR3 loop reads CASSLGTGGLGYTF. The CDR3, as DNA: TGCGCCAGCAGCTTAGGGACAGGGGGCCTTGGCTACACCTTC.

The rearrangement joins TRBV9 to TRBJ2-3; possibly TRBD1 or TRBD2 for D (5 bases each). In germline, CDR1 is SGDLS, CDR2 YYNGEE. CDR3 length equals 14 residues. Trimming took 3 bases from V and 5 from J, leaving 13 bases between them. CDR3 in DNA: TGTGCCAGCAGCGGGCACAGTGGGGGAGATACGCAGTATTTT. It yields the protein CASSGHSGGDTQYF.

The chain uses TRBV7-2 and TRBJ2-3; no clear D. The germline V and J ends were trimmed by 7 bases and 5 bases, with 16 bases remaining between them. Germline CDR1 and CDR2: SGHTA and FQGNSA. The CDR3 has 14 amino acids. This CDR3 is CASTQPTPVDTQYF. Written as DNA, the CDR3 is TGTGCCAGCACCCAACCCACTCCCGTAGATACGCAGTATTTT.

The V and J genes are TRBV5-1 and TRBJ1-1, with unresolved D. Trimming left V 6 bases short and J 1 base short, with 16 bases between. Germline V gene data show CDR1 as SGHRS and CDR2 as YFSETQ. The CDR3 loop spans 15 amino acids. The CDR3 loop reads CASTLFGFQNTEAFF. CDR3 coding DNA: TGCGCCAGCACCCTCTTCGGTTTTCAGAACACTGAAGCTTTCTTT.

This clone was observed once. This chain connects TRBV7-2 to TRBJ2-1, with TRBD2 matching over 8 bases. This CDR3 comprises 17 residues. Trimming took 5 bases from V and 4 from J; bases not matched to a gene: 13. The germline V gene encodes CDR1 SGHTA and CDR2 FQGNSA. The CDR3 spells CASSPGWVTSGYNEQFF. The CDR3, as DNA: TGTGCCAGCAGCCCCGGGTGGGTAACTAGCGGATACAATGAGCAGTTCTTC.

V is TRBV6-8 and J is TRBJ1-4; TRBD1 is a possible D gene (5 bases). Germline V gene sequence: CDR1 MNHGY, CDR2 SAAAGT. Trimming stripped 9 bases from V and 8 bases from J, with 22 bases between. This CDR3 is 15 amino acids long. This CDR3 is CASRTGGSGEEKLFF. The CDR3 DNA reads TGTGCCAGTCGGACTGGGGGGTCCGGCGAGGAAAAACTGTTTTTT.

The chain links TRBV5-1 to TRBJ2-4; D is ambiguous. V was pared by 6 bases and J by 2 bases, with 12 bases between. The germline gives CDR1 SGHRS, CDR2 YFSETQ. The CDR3 runs 14 residues. The CDR3 sequence: CASNPKGPKNIQYF. CDR3 coding DNA: TGCGCCAGCAACCCAAAGGGCCCCAAAAACATTCAGTACTTC.

This chain connects TRBV28 to TRBJ1-4; D remains unclear. Germline V gives CDR1 MDHEN, CDR2 SYDVKM. There are 12 residues in the CDR3. Deletions cut 5 bases from V and 8 bases from J, with 9 bases between. The CDR3: CASSLLGEKLFF. The CDR3 nucleotides read TGTGCCAGCAGTCTCCTGGGAGAAAAACTGTTTTTT.

V usage is TRBV18 and J usage is TRBJ1-1; 7 bases line up with TRBD1. CDR3 length: 13 residues. J gave up 3 bases and V 6 bases, and 4 bases lay outside the gene matches. Per the germline V gene, CDR1 is KGHSH and CDR2 is LQKENI. CDR3 DNA sequence: TGTGCCAGCTCGCGACAGGGTGACACTGAAGCTTTCTTT. Its protein product is CASSRQGDTEAFF.

This clone turned up a few times. This chain connects TRBV11-2 to TRBJ1-6, with D hard to call. Germline lookup yields CDR1 SGHAT and CDR2 FQNNGV. CDR3 length equals 16 residues. V lost 3 bases and J 1 base, leaving 10 bases between the germline ends. CDR3 DNA: TGTGCCAGCAGCTTCCGGACCGGGTCCTATAATTCACCCCTCCACTTT. Residues: CASSFRTGSYNSPLHF.

This rearrangement joins TRBV7-6 to TRBJ1-4; D gene unclear. Germline loops: CDR1 SGHVS, CDR2 FNYEAQ. The germline V and J ends were trimmed by 1 base and 2 bases, with 8 bases remaining between them. This CDR3 has 15 amino acids. The CDR3 coding sequence is TGTGCCAGCAGCTTAGGCGGGATCACTAATGAAAAACTGTTTTTT. This translates into CASSLGGITNEKLFF.

The chain uses TRBV29-1 and TRBJ2-5, with a weak D call TRBD2 (5 bases). This CDR3 region has 12 residues. V was pared by 4 bases and J by 5 bases, with 11 bases between. Germline values: CDR1 SQVTM, CDR2 ANQGSEA. The CDR3 protein is CSVGERDETQYF. CDR3 DNA sequence: TGCAGCGTTGGAGAGAGGGATGAGACCCAGTACTTC.

The rearrangement links TRBV12-5 to TRBJ2-2; perhaps TRBD1 as D (5 bases). Germline CDR1 reads LGHNT; CDR2 reads FRNRAP. The CDR3 loop spans 16 amino acids. Trimming removed 4 bases from V and 5 bases from J, with 17 bases in between. DNA for the CDR3: TGTGCTAGTGGTTCCCAGGGAAGTCGTATTACCGGGGAGCTGTTTTTT. Its protein product is CASGSQGSRITGELFF.

The CDR3 protein is CASSIEGTLGRGSNTEAFF. The CDR3, as DNA: TGTGCCAGTAGTATAGAGGGAACCCTCGGGAGGGGGTCGAACACTGAAGCTTTCTTT. The chain recombines TRBV19 with TRBJ1-1; D perhaps matches TRBD1 (6 bases). Trimming left V 0 bases short and J 1 base short, with 21 bases between. From germline, CDR1 is LNHDA and CDR2 SQIVND (reference sequence). This CDR3 comprises 19 residues.

The chain is built from TRBV10-3 and TRBJ2-3; possible D gene TRBD2, 6 bases. Germline-derived CDR1 and CDR2 are ENHRY and SYGVKD. CDR3 length: 13 amino acids. Between the trimmed V and J ends, which lost 6 bases and 4 bases, there was a span of 11 bases. This chain's CDR3 is CAIREGGADTQYF. In DNA, the CDR3 is TGTGCCATCAGAGAAGGAGGGGCAGATACGCAGTATTTT.

The chain carries TRBV30 and TRBJ2-5; D possibly corresponds to TRBD2 (6 bases). The CDR3 has 14 residues. Trimming left V 3 bases short and J 4 bases short, with 15 bases between. Germline assignment: CDR1 GTSNPN and CDR2 SVGIG (reference sequence). In nucleotides, the CDR3 is TGTGCCTGGAGATTGGAGGGAAGGGGAGAGACCCAGTACTTC. Protein product: CAWRLEGRGETQYF.